This T cell receptor beta chain was found in a study of T cells in Graves' hyperthyroidism and ophthalmopathy. Study overall: The initial diagnosis was the point when peripheral blood was collected, ahead of any treatment. Study observations and caveats: Through a model of 13 V-J features, ophthalmopathy was separated from stable hyperthyroidism.

In germline, CDR1 is SQVTM, CDR2 ANQGSEA. CDR3 length: 10 amino acids. V was shortened by 3 bases and J by 2 bases, with 0 bases between the two germline ends. This clonotype was recorded many times. Its antigen is unknown. Using RNA transcripts as the source, TCR beta CDR3 regions were amplified. A set of HTBI primers served as the primers for a first-round RT-PCR of the TCR CDR3. Each CDR3 protein is one row after TCRdb ran MiXCR on the multiplex PCR reads. The sample shows 220,000 or so distinct CDR3 sequences, about a sixth of them seen only once. PBMCs stemmed from less than 13 ml fresh peripheral blood.

The TCR sequence derives from a woman between 18 and 29 years old with Graves' ophthalmopathy. The sequencing sample was made of blood. The J gene is TRBJ2-3, the V gene TRBV29-1, with unresolved D. DNA for the CDR3: TGCAGCGTTGACACAGATACGCAGTATTTT. It translates to CSVDTDTQYF.